This TCR beta chain was recovered during a study of control samples from healthy donors and cancer patients. Germline V gene data show CDR1 as SNHLY and CDR2 as FYNNEI. Trimming took 5 bases from V and 0 from J, leaving 8 bases between them. The CDR3 totals 14 residues. Profiling relied on immunoSEQ multiplex PCR, and the TCRdb table lists in-frame clones only, not all of them. The sample has about 34,000 clones; about 85% are singletons. The sequenced sample consisted of PBMCs. The chain uses TRBV2 and TRBJ1-3, with unresolved D. This TCR was recovered from a woman between 40 and 50 years old with lung cancer. CDR3 protein: CASSNSNSGNTIYF. The CDR3 DNA reads TGTGCCAGCAGTAACAGTAACTCTGGAAACACCATATATTTT.